The 14 T cell receptor beta chains below were found in one sample sequenced in a study of CD8 T cells in Susac syndrome. Random-hexamer reverse transcription was applied to roughly 0.5 to 1 ug RNA. TCRdb independently ran MiXCR on the immunoSEQ multiplex PCR reads; one entry per CDR3 protein. Here the sample spans some 200,000 distinct CDR3 sequences, approximately 96% being singletons. Sequences were obtained from CD4+ T cells from PBMCs. All receptors derive from a human donor with Susac syndrome.

The chain uses TRBV20-1 and TRBJ2-5, with D uncertain. Trimming stripped 2 bases from V and 1 base from J, with 8 bases between. The CDR3 has 13 amino acids. Germline-derived CDR1 and CDR2 are DFQATT and SNEGSKA (reference sequence). The CDR3 sequence is CSARPEPQETQYF. Here the CDR3 DNA reads TGCAGTGCTAGACCGGAACCCCAAGAGACCCAGTACTTC.

This chain's CDR3 is CASSLLRGPHNEQFF. The DNA for the CDR3 is TGTGCCAGCAGCCTTCTCAGGGGTCCCCACAATGAGCAGTTCTTC. The genes are TRBV14 and TRBJ2-1; a weak D match, TRBD1 (6 bases). The length of the CDR3 is 15 residues. V was cut by 4 bases and J by 5 bases, with 15 bases left in between. Per the germline V gene, CDR1 is SGHDN and CDR2 is FVKESK.

The chain carries TRBV3-1 and TRBJ1-4, with 7 bases matching TRBD1. The J segment lost 3 bases and the V segment lost 0 bases, leaving 10 bases of the junction unmatched. The CDR3 contains 18 residues. In germline, CDR1 is LGHDT, CDR2 YNNKEL (reference sequence). This CDR3 is CASSQDGPDREANEKLFF. DNA of the CDR3: TGTGCCAGCAGCCAAGATGGGCCCGACAGGGAGGCTAATGAAAAACTGTTTTTT.

The chain has TRBV11-2 and TRBJ2-5; D tentatively reads TRBD1 or TRBD2 (7 bases each). Germline V lookup: CDR1 SGHAT, CDR2 FQNNGV. Trimming took off 2 bases at V and 5 bases at J, with 12 bases between the two ends. CDR3 length equals 14 residues. CDR3 amino acids: CASSLRQGGETQYF. The CDR3 bases are TGTGCCAGCAGCTTAAGACAGGGAGGGGAGACCCAGTACTTC.

This clonotype was seen a handful of times. The chain is built from TRBV30 and TRBJ1-5; 8 bases map to TRBD1. In germline, CDR1 is GTSNPN, CDR2 SVGIG (reference sequence). V was clipped by 0 bases and J by 4 bases; unmatched bases: 5. The CDR3 length is 15 residues. DNA for the CDR3: TGTGCCTGGAGTGTGTCAGGGGGCGGTAATCAGCCCCAGCATTTT. This translates into CAWSVSGGGNQPQHF. Complete variable domain (other parts from reference TRBV30 and TRBJ1-5): SQTIHQWPATLVQPVGSPLSLECTVEGTSNPNLYWYRQAAGRGLQLLFYSVGIGQISSEVPQNLSASRPQDRQFILSSKKLLLSDSGFYLCAWSVSGGGNQPQHFGDGTRLSIL.

The CDR3: CSARPRRDRDGYTF. DNA of the CDR3: TGCAGTGCTAGACCACGGAGAGACAGAGATGGCTACACCTTC. This chain links TRBV20-1 with TRBJ1-2; a possible D gene is TRBD1 (5 bases). V was pared by 2 bases and J by 6 bases, with 16 bases between. Germline assignment: CDR1 DFQATT and CDR2 SNEGSKA (reference sequence). This CDR3 comprises 14 residues.

The chain recombines TRBV20-1 with TRBJ2-5; 11 positions match TRBD2. This CDR3 contains 15 residues. Trimming at V came to 3 bases and at J to 1 base, leaving 4 bases not matched to a gene. Per the germline V gene, CDR1 is DFQATT and CDR2 is SNEGSKA (reference sequence). In nucleotides, the CDR3 is TGCAGTGCTAGGACTAGCGGGGTGGTCCAAGAGACCCAGTACTTC. Translating it yields CSARTSGVVQETQYF.

This rearrangement joins TRBV20-1 to TRBJ2-7; D is unclear. Germline CDR1 is DFQATT and CDR2 is SNEGSKA (reference sequence). The CDR3 is made up of 11 amino acids. Trimming shortened V by 5 bases and J by 6 bases, and 11 bases separated the two germline ends. The CDR3 loop is CSASKTSEQYF. CDR3 coding DNA: TGCAGTGCTTCGAAGACGTCCGAGCAGTACTTC.

J is TRBJ1-5 and V is TRBV30; a possible D gene is TRBD1 (6 bases). V lost 3 bases, J lost 0 bases, and 12 bases lay in between. Germline lookup yields CDR1 GTSNPN and CDR2 SVGIG (reference sequence). The CDR3 spans 15 residues. CDR3: CAWSADSDSNQPQHF. The DNA of the CDR3 is TGTGCCTGGAGCGCGGACAGTGATAGCAATCAGCCCCAGCATTTT.

This chain connects TRBV7-9 to TRBJ1-5; 9 bases fit TRBD1. Germline values: CDR1 SEHNR, CDR2 FQNEAQ (reference sequence). The CDR3 covers 14 residues. After removal of 7 bases from V and 1 base from J, the junction contained 2 bases not matched to a gene. The CDR3 here is CASIGTGSNQPQHF. CDR3 nucleotides: TGTGCCAGCATCGGGACAGGGAGCAATCAGCCCCAGCATTTT. Filled out from reference TRBV7-9 and TRBJ1-5, the complete variable domain reads DTGVSQNPRHKITKRGQNVTFRCDPISEHNRLYWYRQTLGQGPEFLTYFQNEAQLEKSRLLSDRFSAERPKGSFSTLEIQRTEQGDSAMYLCASIGTGSNQPQHFGDGTRLSIL.

This clonotype was observed a handful of times. V gene TRBV4-1 combines with J gene TRBJ1-4; 8 nucleotides align to TRBD1. The CDR3 is 15 amino acids. V lost 4 bases to trimming and J lost 8 bases; unmatched junction nucleotides: 9. The germline gives CDR1 MGHRA, CDR2 YSYEKL. As DNA, the CDR3 is TGCGCCAGCAGCCTCCAGGGACAGGTGGGGGAAAAACTGTTTTTT. It translates to CASSLQGQVGEKLFF.

The genes are TRBV9 and TRBJ2-5; TRBD2 agrees at 10 bases. The germline CDR1 and CDR2 sequences are SGDLS and YYNGEE. The CDR3 is 16 residues long. V dropped 4 bases and J dropped 2; count of bases not matched to a gene: 8. The CDR3 loop reads CASSFRGTSAQETQYF. The DNA of the CDR3 is TGTGCCAGCAGCTTTCGCGGGACTAGCGCACAAGAGACCCAGTACTTC.

This rearrangement joins TRBV9 to TRBJ2-3; possible D gene TRBD2, 5 bases. V shed 0 bases and J shed 2 bases, with 7 bases lying between them. Per germline, CDR1 SGDLS and CDR2 YYNGEE. This CDR3 is built from 14 residues. The CDR3 is CASSVGGSTDTQYF. In DNA form, the CDR3 reads TGTGCCAGCAGCGTAGGCGGGTCCACAGATACGCAGTATTTT. The whole variable domain, filled in from reference TRBV9 and TRBJ2-3, reads DSGVTQTPKHLITATGQRVTLRCSPRSGDLSVYWYQQSLDQGLQFLIQYYNGEERAKGNILERFSAQQFPDLHSELNLSSLELGDSALYFCASSVGGSTDTQYFGPGTRLTVL.

The chain recombines TRBV25-1 with TRBJ2-7, with D possibly being TRBD2 (6 bases). V lost 6 bases and J lost 0, with 9 bases in between. This CDR3 is 13 amino acids long. Germline values: CDR1 MGHDK, CDR2 SYGVNS. CDR3 DNA: TGTGCCAGCAGGGGACTGAGCTCCTACGAGCAGTACTTC. It is translated as CASRGLSSYEQYF.